This T cell receptor (beta chain) appears in the sequencing data of a study of shared clonotypes between healthy human individuals. In regard to this clone: Antigen unknown.

Findings and caveats of the study: With four donors compared, around 5.4% of naive CD4 clonotypes were shared.

From germline, CDR1 is MNHEY and CDR2 SVGAGI. The CDR3 is made up of 15 amino acids. The V segment lost 7 bases and the J segment 7 bases; nucleotides outside the gene matches: 11. Generated by immunoSEQ multiplex PCR, the TCRdb table keeps only in-frame clones and is missing some. The top ten clones hold 0.1% to 0.15% of a sample with millions of clones, roughly 94% of them seen once. This sequence was found in a man aged 18 to 35 in good health. The chain is built from TRBV6-5 and TRBJ1-2; 11 nucleotides match TRBD1. The sequencing sample was made of naive CD4+ T cells sorted from blood. Subset here: CD45RA+ positively selected. CDR3: CASTKLGQGAGGYTF. In DNA, the CDR3 is TGTGCCAGCACCAAACTAGGACAGGGGGCAGGTGGCTACACCTTC.